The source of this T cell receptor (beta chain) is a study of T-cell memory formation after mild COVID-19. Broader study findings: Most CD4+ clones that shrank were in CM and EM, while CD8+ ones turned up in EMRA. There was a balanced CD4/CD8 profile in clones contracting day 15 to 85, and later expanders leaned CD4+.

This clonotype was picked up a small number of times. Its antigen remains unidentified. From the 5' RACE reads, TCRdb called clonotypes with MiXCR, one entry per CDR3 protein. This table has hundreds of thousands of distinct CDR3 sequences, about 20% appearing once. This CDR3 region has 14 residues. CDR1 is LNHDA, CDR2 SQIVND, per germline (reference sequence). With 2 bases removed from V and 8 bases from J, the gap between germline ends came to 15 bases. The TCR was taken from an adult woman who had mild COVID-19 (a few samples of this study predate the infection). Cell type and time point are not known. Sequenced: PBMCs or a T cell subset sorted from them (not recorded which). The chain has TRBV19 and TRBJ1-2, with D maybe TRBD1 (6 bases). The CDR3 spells CASSIWDTVGGYTF. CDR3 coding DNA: TGTGCCAGTAGTATATGGGACACTGTTGGAGGCTACACCTTC.